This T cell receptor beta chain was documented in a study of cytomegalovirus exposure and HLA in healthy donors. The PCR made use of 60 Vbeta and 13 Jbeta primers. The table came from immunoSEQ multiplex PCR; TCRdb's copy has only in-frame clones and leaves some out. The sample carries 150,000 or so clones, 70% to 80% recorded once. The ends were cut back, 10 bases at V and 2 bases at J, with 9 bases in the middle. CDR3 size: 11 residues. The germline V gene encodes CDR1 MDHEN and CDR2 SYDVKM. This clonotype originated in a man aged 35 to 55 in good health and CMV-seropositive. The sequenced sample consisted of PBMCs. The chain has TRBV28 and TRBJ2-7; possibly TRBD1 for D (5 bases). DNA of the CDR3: TGTGCCATCCAGGGCGCCTACGAGCAGTACTTC. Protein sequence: CAIQGAYEQYF. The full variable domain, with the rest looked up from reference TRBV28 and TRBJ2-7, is DVKVTQSSRYLVKRTGEKVFLECVQDMDHENMFWYRQDPGLGLRLIYFSYDVKMKEKGDIPEGYSVSREKKERFSLILESASTNQTSMYLCAIQGAYEQYFGPGTRLTVT.